Listed here is a single TCR beta chain. This CDR3 contains 15 residues. Germline V gene lookup returns CDR1 MDHEN and CDR2 SYDVKM. The germline V and J ends were trimmed by 6 bases and 2 bases, with 14 bases remaining between them. The repertoire was sequenced with immunoSEQ multiplex PCR; TCRdb's copy has only in-frame clones and lacks some. The repertoire has 40,000 to 50,000 clones, over 65% of them found once; the top ten carry roughly 44%. This sample is drawn from a study of control samples from healthy donors and cancer patients. The V and J genes are TRBV28 and TRBJ1-5, with a weak D call TRBD1 (6 bases). The TCR comes from a man in his sixties in good health. The sample consisted of blood. In DNA, the CDR3 is TGTGCCAGCAGGAGCGGGGGGCATGGCAATCAGCCCCAGCATTTT. Translated, it gives CASRSGGHGNQPQHF.